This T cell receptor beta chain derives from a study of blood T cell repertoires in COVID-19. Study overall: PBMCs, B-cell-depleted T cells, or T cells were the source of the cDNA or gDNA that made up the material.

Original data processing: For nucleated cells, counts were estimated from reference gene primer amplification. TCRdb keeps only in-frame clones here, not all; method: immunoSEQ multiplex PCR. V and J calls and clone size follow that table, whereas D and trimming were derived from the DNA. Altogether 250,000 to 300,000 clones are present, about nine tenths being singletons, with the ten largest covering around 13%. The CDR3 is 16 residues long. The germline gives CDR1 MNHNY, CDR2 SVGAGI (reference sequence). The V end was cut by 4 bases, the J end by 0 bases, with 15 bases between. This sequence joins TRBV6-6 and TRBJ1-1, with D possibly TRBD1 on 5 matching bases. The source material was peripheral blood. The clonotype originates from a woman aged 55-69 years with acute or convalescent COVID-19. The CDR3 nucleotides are TGTGCCAGCAGTTTCTACAGGAGCCATTTGAACACTGAAGCTTTCTTT. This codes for CASSFYRSHLNTEAFF.